These T cell receptor beta chains were read from a single sample in a study of cytomegalovirus exposure and HLA in healthy donors. Assay: immunoSEQ multiplex PCR; the TCRdb copy retains only in-frame clones and omits some. Of around 97,000 clones listed, around 67% are singletons. The sample consisted of PBMCs. The receptors were sampled from a woman between 50 and 59 years old in good health and CMV-seronegative. The CDR3 runs from the conserved cysteine through the conserved F or W. A D gene is named only where the DNA matches it firmly. Part of the rows lack a size; the others show once, few, many or a class for expanded clones.

TRBV5-1	.	TRBJ1-4	TRBD1	TGCGCCAGCAGCTCCGGGACAGGGGATGAAAAACTGTTTTTT	CASSSGTGDEKLFF
TRBV28	.	TRBJ2-3	TRBD2	TGTGCCAGCAGTCCGCCAGCGGGAGTAGTAGATACGCAGTATTTT	CASSPPAGVVDTQYF
TRBV2	few	TRBJ1-2	TRBD1	TGTGCCAGCAGTGTAGCTGGTCAGGGGGCCTTAGGCTACACCTTC	CASSVAGQGALGYTF
TRBV10-3	.	TRBJ2-1	.	TGTGCCATCAGTGAGTCGAGTGGAGGTGGGGGGGCCTCCGAGCAGTTCTTC	CAISESSGGGGASEQFF
TRBV10-3	once	TRBJ2-4	TRBD2	TGTGCCACTGGATTGGCGGGAGTCAAAAACATTCAGTACTTC	CATGLAGVKNIQYF
TRBV27	.	TRBJ1-5	.	TGTGCCAGCGCCACCGGGGAGTTTGCTGTTCAGCCCCAGCATTTT	CASATGEFAVQPQHF
TRBV5-1	.	TRBJ2-1	TRBD2	TGCGCCAGCAGCCCGGACGGGACTAGCATGTTTGAGCAGTTCTTC	CASSPDGTSMFEQFF
TRBV12-2	.	TRBJ1-1	.	TGTGCAAGTCGCTCCAAGGGACAGCGTAACACTGAAGCTTTCTTT	CASRSKGQRNTEAFF
TRBV11-1	few	TRBJ1-5	.	TGTGCCAGCAATGGAGAATCATATAGCAATCAGCCCCAGCATTTT	CASNGESYSNQPQHF
TRBV5-1	.	TRBJ2-7	.	TGCGCCAGCAAAGAACCGAGCTCCTACGAGCAGTACTTC	CASKEPSSYEQYF
TRBV7-2	.	TRBJ1-5	TRBD1	TGTGCCAGCAGCTACGGACAGGGCGATCAGCCCCAGCATTTT	CASSYGQGDQPQHF
TRBV7-2	few	TRBJ2-7	TRBD2	TGTGCCAGCAGCCCCTCGAGCGGGGCCTACGAGCAGTACTTC	CASSPSSGAYEQYF
TRBV5-1	.	TRBJ1-6	TRBD1	TGCGCCAGCAGCTTCTCGAGGGGACAGCAAAGGGAAAAGAATAATTCACCCCTCCACTTT	CASSFSRGQQREKNNSPLHF
TRBV7-2	.	TRBJ2-1	.	TGTGCCAGCAGCTTAAGTAGCGGACAAAGGTACAATGAGCAGTTCTTC	CASSLSSGQRYNEQFF
TRBV10-2	few	TRBJ1-2	TRBD1	TGCGCCAGCAGCCATCCGGGACAGCGGAACTATGGCTACACCTTC	CASSHPGQRNYGYTF
TRBV5-1	.	TRBJ2-2	TRBD2	TGCGCCAGCAGCTTGGCCGTGAGACTAGCGGGGACCGGGGAGCTGTTTTTT	CASSLAVRLAGTGELFF
TRBV15	once	TRBJ2-1	.	TGTGCCACCAGCAGAGAGCAGCGGCCTACCTACAATGAGCAGTTCTTC	CATSREQRPTYNEQFF
TRBV14	.	TRBJ2-7	TRBD1	TGTGCCAGCAGCCAAATACAGGGGGCGCTTCGGGTATACGACGAGCAGTACTTC	CASSQIQGALRVYDEQYF
TRBV9	.	TRBJ2-3	.	TGTGCCAGCAGCAAACAGGCAGATACGCAGTATTTT	CASSKQADTQYF
TRBV28	.	TRBJ2-1	TRBD1	TGTGCCAGCAGCCCCGGGACAGGGCCCTACAATGAGCAGTTCTTC	CASSPGTGPYNEQFF
TRBV7-2	.	TRBJ1-1	.	TGTGCCAGCAGGGACAATTCTGGTACTGAAGCTTTCTTT	CASRDNSGTEAFF
TRBV20-1	few	TRBJ2-5	.	TGCAGTCTCGGGACTCCGGAGACCCAGTACTTC	CSLGTPETQYF